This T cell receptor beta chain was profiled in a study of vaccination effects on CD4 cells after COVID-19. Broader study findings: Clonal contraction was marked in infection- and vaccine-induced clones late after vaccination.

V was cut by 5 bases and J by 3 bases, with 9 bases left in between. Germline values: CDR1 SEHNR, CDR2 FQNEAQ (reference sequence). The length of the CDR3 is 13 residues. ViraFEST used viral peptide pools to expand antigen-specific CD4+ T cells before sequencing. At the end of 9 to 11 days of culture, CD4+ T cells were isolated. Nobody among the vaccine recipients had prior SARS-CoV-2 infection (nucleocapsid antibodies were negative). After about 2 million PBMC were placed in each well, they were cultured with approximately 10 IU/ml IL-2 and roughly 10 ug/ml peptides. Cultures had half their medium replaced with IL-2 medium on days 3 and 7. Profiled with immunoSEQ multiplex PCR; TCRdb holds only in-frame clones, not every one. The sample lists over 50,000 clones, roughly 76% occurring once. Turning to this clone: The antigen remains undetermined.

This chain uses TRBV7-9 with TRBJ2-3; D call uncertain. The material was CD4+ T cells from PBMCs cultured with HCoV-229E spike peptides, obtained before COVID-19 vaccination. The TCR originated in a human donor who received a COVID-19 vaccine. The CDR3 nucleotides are TGTGCCAGCAGCCCCGGTTGGACAGATACGCAGTATTTT. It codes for CASSPGWTDTQYF.